This TCR beta chain was documented in a study of cytotoxic CD8 clonotypes in ibrutinib-treated CLL. The length of the CDR3 is 17 residues. CDR1 is MNHEY and CDR2 is SMNVEV in the germline V gene (reference sequence). V shed 3 bases and J shed 2 bases, with 20 bases lying between them. Findings and caveats of the study: Ibrutinib response saw clonality rise, and progression saw it return toward baseline. Lymph node repertoires were not studied, and sampling times were unmatched. Private clonotypes, not public ones, expanded at ibrutinib response.

The authors obtained roughly 2 micrograms of genomic DNA from cryopreserved PBMCs for TCR beta libraries. A note on this clone: Its matching antigen is unknown.

Using immunoSEQ multiplex PCR, the repertoire was profiled, and TCRdb retains in-frame clones only, with some absent. The data hold 150,000 or so clones, with about 84% observed a single time. Specimen: PBMCs, collected after 36 months of ibrutinib treatment. The chain carries TRBV27 and TRBJ2-7; tentatively, D is TRBD1 (6 bases). The sequence was collected from a human donor with chronic lymphocytic leukemia. The chain's CDR3 is CASSFRVDRIEPYEQYF. The CDR3 coding sequence is TGTGCCAGCAGTTTCCGGGTGGACAGAATCGAACCCTACGAGCAGTACTTC.